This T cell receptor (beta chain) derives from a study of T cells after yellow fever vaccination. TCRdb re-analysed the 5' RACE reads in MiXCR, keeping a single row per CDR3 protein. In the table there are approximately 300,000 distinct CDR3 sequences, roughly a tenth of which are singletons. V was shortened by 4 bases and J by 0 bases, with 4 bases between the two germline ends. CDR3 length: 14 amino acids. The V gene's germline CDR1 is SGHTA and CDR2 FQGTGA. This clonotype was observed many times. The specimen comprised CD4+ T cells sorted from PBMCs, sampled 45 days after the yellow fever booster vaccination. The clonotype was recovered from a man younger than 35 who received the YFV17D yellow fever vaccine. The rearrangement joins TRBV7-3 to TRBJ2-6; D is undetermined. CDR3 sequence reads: CASSSGSGANVLTF. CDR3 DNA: TGTGCCAGCAGCTCCGGCTCTGGGGCCAACGTCCTGACTTTC.